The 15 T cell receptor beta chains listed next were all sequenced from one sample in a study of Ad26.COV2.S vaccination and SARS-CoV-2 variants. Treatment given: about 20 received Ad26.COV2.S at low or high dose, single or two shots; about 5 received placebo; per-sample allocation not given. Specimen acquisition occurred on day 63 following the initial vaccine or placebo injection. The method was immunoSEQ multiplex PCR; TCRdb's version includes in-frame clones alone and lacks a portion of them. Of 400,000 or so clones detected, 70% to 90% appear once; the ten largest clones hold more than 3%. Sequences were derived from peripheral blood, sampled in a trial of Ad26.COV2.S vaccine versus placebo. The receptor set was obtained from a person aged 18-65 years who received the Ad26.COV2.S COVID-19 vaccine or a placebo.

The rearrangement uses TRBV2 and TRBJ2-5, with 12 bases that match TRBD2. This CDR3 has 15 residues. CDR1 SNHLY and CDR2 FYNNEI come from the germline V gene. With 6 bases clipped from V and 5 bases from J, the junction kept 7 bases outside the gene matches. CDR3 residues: CASRTTSGGGETQYF. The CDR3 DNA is TGTGCCAGCAGGACGACTAGCGGGGGCGGGGAGACCCAGTACTTC.

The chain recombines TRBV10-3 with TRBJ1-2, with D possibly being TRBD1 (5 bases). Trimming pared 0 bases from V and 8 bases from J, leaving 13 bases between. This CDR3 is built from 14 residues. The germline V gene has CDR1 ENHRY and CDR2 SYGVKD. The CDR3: CAISESGTPEGYTF. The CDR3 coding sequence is TGTGCCATCAGTGAGTCGGGGACCCCGGAGGGCTACACCTTC.

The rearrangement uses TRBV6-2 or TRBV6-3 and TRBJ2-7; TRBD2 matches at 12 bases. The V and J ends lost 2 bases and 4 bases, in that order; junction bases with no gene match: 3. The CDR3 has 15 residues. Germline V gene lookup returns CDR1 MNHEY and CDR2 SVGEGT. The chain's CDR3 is CASSYPTSGGYEQYF. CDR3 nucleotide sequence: TGTGCCAGCAGTTACCCAACTAGCGGGGGGTACGAGCAGTACTTC.

The CDR3 DNA is TGCGCCAGCAGCATCTTACAGGGCTCTGGGGCCAACGTCCTGACTTTC. It encodes CASSILQGSGANVLTF. The chain has TRBV5-1 and TRBJ2-6, with D possibly being TRBD1 (6 bases). V lost 4 bases to trimming and J lost 0 bases, with 11 bases between them. The CDR3 has 16 amino acids. From germline, CDR1 is SGHRS and CDR2 YFSETQ.

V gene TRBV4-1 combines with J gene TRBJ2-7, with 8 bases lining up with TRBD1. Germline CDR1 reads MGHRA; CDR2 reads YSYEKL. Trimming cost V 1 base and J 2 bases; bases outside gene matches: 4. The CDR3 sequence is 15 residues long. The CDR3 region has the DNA TGCGCCAGCAGCCAAGGACAGGGGACAGCCTACGAGCAGTACTTC. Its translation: CASSQGQGTAYEQYF.

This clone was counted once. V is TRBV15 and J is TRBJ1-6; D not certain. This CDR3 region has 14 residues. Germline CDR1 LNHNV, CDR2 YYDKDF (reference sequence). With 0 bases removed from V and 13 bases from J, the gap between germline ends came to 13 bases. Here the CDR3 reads CATSRDKFRIPLHF. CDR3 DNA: TGTGCCACCAGCAGAGATAAGTTCAGGATTCCCCTCCACTTT.

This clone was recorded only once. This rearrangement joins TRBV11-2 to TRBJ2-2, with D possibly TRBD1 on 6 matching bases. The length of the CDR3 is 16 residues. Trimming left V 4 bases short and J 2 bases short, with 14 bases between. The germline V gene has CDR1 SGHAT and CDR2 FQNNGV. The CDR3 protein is CASSSGQRRNTGELFF. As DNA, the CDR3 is TGTGCCAGCAGCTCAGGACAGCGGCGAAACACCGGGGAGCTGTTTTTT.

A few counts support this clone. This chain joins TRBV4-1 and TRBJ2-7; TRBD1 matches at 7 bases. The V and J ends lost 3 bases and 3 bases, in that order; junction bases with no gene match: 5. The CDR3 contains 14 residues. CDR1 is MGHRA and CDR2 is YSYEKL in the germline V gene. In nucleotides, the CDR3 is TGCGCCAGCAGCCATCCGGGACAGATCTACGAGCAGTACTTC. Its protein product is CASSHPGQIYEQYF.

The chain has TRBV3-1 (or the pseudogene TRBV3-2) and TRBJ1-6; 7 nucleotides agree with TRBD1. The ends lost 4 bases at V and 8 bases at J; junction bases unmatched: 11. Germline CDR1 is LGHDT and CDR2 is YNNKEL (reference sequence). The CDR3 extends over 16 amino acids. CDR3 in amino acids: CASSPTYRGDYSPLHF. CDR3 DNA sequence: TGTGCCAGCAGCCCAACTTACAGGGGAGACTATTCACCCCTCCACTTT.

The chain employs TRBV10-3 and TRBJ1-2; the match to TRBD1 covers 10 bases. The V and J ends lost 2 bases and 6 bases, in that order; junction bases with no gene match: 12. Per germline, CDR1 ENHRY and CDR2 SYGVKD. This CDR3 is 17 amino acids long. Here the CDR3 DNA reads TGTGCCATCAGTGAGGCCGGACCGGGACAGGGGCCCGATGGCTACACCTTC. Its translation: CAISEAGPGQGPDGYTF.

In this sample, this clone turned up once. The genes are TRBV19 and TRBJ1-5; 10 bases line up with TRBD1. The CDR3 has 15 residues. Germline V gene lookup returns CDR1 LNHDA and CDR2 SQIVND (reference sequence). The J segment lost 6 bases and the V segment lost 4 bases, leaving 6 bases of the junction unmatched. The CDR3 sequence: CASSTYRDRGQPQHF. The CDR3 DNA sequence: TGTGCCAGTAGTACCTACCGGGACAGGGGTCAGCCCCAGCATTTT.

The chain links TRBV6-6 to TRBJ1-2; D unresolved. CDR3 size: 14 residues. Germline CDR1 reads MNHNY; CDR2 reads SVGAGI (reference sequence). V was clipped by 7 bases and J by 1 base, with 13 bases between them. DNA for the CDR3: TGTGCCAGCACCTACAGCGCGAGTAACTATGGCTACACCTTC. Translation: CASTYSASNYGYTF.

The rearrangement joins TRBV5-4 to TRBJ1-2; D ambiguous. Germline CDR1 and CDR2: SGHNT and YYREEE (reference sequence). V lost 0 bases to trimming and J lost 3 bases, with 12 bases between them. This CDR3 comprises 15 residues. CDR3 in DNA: TGTGCCAGCAGCTTGGAAGTCAAGGTGGACTATGGCTACACCTTC. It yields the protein CASSLEVKVDYGYTF.

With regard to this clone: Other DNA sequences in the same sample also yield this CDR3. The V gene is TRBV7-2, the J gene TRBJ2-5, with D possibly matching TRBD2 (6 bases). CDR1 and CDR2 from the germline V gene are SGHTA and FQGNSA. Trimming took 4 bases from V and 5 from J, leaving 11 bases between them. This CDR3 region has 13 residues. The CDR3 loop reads CASSSLGGETQYF. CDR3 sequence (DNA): TGTGCCAGCAGCTCTCTAGGAGGGGAGACCCAGTACTTC.

The CDR3 is CASTPQGYGYTF. The CDR3 region has the DNA TGTGCCAGTACTCCCCAAGGGTATGGCTACACCTTC. The chain recombines TRBV19 with TRBJ1-2, with unresolved D. CDR1 is LNHDA, CDR2 SQIVND, per germline (reference sequence). Trimming cost V 7 bases and J 5 bases, with 11 bases left between them. The CDR3 contains 12 residues.